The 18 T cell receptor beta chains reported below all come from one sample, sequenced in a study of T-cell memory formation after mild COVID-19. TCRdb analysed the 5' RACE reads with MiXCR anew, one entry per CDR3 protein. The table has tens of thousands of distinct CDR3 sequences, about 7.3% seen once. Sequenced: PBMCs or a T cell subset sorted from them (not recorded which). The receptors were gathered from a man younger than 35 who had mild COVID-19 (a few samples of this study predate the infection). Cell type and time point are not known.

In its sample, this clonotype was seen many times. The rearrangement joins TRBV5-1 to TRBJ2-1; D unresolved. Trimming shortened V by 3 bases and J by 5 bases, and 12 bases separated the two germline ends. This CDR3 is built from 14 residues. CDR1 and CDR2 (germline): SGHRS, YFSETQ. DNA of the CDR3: TGCGCCAGCAGCTCCCAGCCAGGAAACAATGAGCAGTTCTTC. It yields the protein CASSSQPGNNEQFF.

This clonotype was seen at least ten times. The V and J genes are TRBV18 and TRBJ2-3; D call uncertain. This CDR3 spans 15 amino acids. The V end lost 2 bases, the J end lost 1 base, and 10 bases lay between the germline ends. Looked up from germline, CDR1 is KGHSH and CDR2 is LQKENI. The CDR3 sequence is CASSPSWTGTDTQYF. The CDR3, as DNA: TGTGCCAGCTCACCATCTTGGACGGGCACAGATACGCAGTATTTT.

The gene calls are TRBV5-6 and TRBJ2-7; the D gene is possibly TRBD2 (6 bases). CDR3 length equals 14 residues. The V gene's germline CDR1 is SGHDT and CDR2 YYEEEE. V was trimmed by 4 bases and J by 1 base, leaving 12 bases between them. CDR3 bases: TGTGCCAGCAGCGGGGGGACTGCGTCCTACGAGCAGTACTTC. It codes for CASSGGTASYEQYF.

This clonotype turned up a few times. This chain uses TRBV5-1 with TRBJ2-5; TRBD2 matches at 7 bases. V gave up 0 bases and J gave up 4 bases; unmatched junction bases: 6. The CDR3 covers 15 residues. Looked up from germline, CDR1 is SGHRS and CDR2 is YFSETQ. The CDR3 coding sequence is TGCGCCAGCAGCTTGGAAGCGGGGACTCGAGAGACCCAGTACTTC. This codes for CASSLEAGTRETQYF.

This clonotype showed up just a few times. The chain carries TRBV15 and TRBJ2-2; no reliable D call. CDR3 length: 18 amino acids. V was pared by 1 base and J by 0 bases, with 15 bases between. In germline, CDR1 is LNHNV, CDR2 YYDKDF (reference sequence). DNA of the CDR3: TGTGCCACCAGCAGAGGTCCCAGGAGAATCGCGAACACCGGGGAGCTGTTTTTT. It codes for CATSRGPRRIANTGELFF.

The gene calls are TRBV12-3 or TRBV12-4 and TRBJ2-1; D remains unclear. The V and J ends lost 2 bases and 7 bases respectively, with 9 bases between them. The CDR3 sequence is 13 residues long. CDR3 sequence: CASSLPGRNEQFF. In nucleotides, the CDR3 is TGTGCCAGCAGTTTACCTGGTCGGAATGAGCAGTTCTTC.

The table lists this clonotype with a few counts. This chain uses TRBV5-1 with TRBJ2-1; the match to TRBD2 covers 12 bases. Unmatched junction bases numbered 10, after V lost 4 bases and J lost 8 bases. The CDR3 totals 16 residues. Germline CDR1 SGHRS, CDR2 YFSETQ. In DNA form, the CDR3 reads TGCGCCAGCAGCCCCCGGGCTAGCGGGGGGGATTATGAGCAGTTCTTC. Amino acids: CASSPRASGGDYEQFF.

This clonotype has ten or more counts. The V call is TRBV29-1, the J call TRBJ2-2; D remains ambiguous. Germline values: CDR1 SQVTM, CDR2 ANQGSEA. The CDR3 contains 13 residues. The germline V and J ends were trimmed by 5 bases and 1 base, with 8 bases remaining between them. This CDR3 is CSVRARNTGELFF. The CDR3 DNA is TGCAGCGTTCGGGCTAGGAACACCGGGGAGCTGTTTTTT.

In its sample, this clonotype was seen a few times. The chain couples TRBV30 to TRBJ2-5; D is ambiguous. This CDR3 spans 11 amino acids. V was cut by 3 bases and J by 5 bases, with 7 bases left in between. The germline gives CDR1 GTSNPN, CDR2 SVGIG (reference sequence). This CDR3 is CAWSPRETQYF. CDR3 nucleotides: TGTGCCTGGAGCCCAAGGGAGACCCAGTACTTC.

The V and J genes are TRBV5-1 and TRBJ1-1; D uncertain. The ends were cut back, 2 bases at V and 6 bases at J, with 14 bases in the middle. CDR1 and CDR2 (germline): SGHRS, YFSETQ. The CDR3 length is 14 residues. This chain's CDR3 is CASSFTGNGAEAFF. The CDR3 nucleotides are TGCGCCAGCAGCTTCACGGGAAACGGGGCTGAAGCTTTCTTT.

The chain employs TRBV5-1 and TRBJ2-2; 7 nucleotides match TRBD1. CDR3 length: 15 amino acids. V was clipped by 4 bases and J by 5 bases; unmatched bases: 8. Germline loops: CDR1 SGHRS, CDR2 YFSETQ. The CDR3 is CASSVGDSWTGELFF. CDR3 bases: TGCGCCAGCAGCGTCGGGGACAGTTGGACCGGGGAGCTGTTTTTT. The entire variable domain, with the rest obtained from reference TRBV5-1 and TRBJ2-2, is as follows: KAGVTQTPRYLIKTRGQQVTLSCSPISGHRSVSWYQQTPGQGLQFLFEYFSETQRNKGNFPGRFSGRQFSNSRSEMNVSTLELGDSALYLCASSVGDSWTGELFFGEGSRLTVL.

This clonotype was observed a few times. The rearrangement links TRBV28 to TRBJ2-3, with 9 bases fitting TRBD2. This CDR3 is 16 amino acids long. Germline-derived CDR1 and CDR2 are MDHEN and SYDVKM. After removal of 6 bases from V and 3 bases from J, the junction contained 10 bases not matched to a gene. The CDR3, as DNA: TGTGCCAGCAGAGGGGGCGGGGGGGCCGGTACAGATACGCAGTATTTT. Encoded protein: CASRGGGGAGTDTQYF.

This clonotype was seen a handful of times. CDR3: CASSLSGDQETQYF. The CDR3 DNA reads TGCGCCAGCAGCTTATCGGGGGACCAAGAGACCCAGTACTTC. V usage is TRBV5-1 and J usage is TRBJ2-5; the D gene is possibly TRBD2 (6 bases). In germline, CDR1 is SGHRS, CDR2 YFSETQ. This CDR3 spans 14 amino acids. Between the trimmed V and J ends, which lost 2 bases and 0 bases, there was a span of 8 bases.

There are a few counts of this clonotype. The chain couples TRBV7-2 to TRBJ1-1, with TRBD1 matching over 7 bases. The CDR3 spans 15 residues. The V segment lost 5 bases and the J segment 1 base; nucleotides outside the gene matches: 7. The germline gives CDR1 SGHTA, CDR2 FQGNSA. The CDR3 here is CASSLYQGGNTEAFF. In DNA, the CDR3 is TGTGCCAGCAGCCTCTATCAGGGGGGGAACACTGAAGCTTTCTTT.

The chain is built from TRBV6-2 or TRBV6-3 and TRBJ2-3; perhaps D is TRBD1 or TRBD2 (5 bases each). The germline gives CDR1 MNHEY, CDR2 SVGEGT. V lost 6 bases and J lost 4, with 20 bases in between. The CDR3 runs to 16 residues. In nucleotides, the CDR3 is TGTGCCAGCAGGAGAATAGCGAGGGGTATATCAGATACGCAGTATTTT. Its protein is CASRRIARGISDTQYF.

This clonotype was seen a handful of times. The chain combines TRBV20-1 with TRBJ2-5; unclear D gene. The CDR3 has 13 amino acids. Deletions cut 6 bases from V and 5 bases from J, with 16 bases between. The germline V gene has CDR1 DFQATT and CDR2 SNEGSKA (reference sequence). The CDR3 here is CSAGPGVGETQYF. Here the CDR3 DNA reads TGCAGTGCAGGTCCCGGTGTTGGCGAGACCCAGTACTTC.

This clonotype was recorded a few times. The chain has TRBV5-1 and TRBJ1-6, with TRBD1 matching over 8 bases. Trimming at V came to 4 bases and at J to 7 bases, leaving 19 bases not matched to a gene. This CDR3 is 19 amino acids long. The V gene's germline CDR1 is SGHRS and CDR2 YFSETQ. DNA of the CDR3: TGCGCCAGCAGCCCCCGTGCGACAGGGGTCTCCTGGGGGAATTCACCCCTCCACTTT. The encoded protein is CASSPRATGVSWGNSPLHF.

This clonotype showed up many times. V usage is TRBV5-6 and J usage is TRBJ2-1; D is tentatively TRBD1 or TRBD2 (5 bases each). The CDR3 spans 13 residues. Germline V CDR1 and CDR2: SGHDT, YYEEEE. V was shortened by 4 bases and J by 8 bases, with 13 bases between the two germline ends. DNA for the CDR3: TGTGCCAGCAGCCCGTACCGGGGCTATGAGCAGTTCTTC. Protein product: CASSPYRGYEQFF.